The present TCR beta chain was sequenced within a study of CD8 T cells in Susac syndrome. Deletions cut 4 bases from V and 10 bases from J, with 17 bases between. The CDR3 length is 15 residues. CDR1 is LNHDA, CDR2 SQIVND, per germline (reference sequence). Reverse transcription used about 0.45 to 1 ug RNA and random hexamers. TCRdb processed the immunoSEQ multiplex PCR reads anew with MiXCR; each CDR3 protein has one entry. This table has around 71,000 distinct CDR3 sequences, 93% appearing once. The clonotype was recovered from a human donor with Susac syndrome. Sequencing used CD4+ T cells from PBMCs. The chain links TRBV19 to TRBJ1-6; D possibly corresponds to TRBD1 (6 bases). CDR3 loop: CASSNWEGVRSPLHF. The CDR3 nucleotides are TGTGCCAGTAGTAACTGGGAGGGGGTACGGTCACCCCTCCACTTT.